A single sample is the source of the 15 T cell receptor beta chains below, sequenced in a study of blood T cell repertoires in COVID-19 (dated by TCRdb to about 2020). Receptor amplification or capture employed the immunoSEQ multiplex PCR assay. TCRdb retrieved this table from immuneACCESS and kept in-frame rearrangements only. Not all clones are present; in checked studies, unresolved V genes account for under half, and no reason is known for the remainder. This sample gives 250,000 or so clones in total; roughly 90% of them show up just once. The ten largest clones represent roughly 0.8% of the sample. The source material was peripheral blood. The receptors stem from a woman aged 30 to 39 with acute or convalescent COVID-19.

The gene calls are TRBV19 and TRBJ2-1, with TRBD2 identical over 9 bases. V lost 4 bases and J lost 4; bases outside the gene matches: 8. CDR3 length: 16 amino acids. Looked up from germline, CDR1 is LNHDA and CDR2 is SQIVND (reference sequence). CDR3 in DNA: TGTGCCAGTAGTAGCCCGGTTCTAGCGGGGTACAATGAGCAGTTCTTC. Residues: CASSSPVLAGYNEQFF. The full variable domain, completed using reference TRBV19 and TRBJ2-1, is DGGITQSPKYLFRKEGQNVTLSCEQNLNHDAMYWYRQDPGQGLRLIYYSQIVNDFQKGDIAEGYSVSREKKESFPLTVTSAQKNPTAFYLCASSSPVLAGYNEQFFGPGTRLTVL.

V gene TRBV6-6 combines with J gene TRBJ1-1; D is undetermined. This CDR3 is 15 amino acids long. The ends were cut back, 4 bases at V and 0 bases at J, with 12 bases in the middle. The germline V gene encodes CDR1 MNHNY and CDR2 SVGAGI (reference sequence). CDR3 loop: CASSFSIGVNTEAFF. The CDR3 DNA reads as TGTGCCAGCAGTTTCTCCATCGGGGTGAACACTGAAGCTTTCTTT.

Regarding this clone: The sample has other DNA sequences that encode this CDR3 too. The V and J genes are TRBV7-9 and TRBJ2-5; 8 bases are shared with TRBD2. With V trimmed by 3 bases and J by 5 bases, 2 bases remained unmatched. Per the germline V gene, CDR1 is SEHNR and CDR2 is FQNEAQ (reference sequence). The CDR3 consists of 13 residues. CDR3 region: CASSLSGSETQYF. As DNA, the CDR3 is TGTGCCAGCAGCTTGAGCGGGAGCGAGACCCAGTACTTC.

The rearrangement uses TRBV19 and TRBJ2-1; 11 bases align to TRBD2. Per germline, CDR1 LNHDA and CDR2 SQIVND (reference sequence). V shed 7 bases, J shed 5 bases, and the junction held 10 bases outside the gene matches. The CDR3 extends over 16 amino acids. The CDR3 coding sequence is TGTGCCAGTACCCCGTTGGGGACTAGCGGCCACAATGAGCAGTTCTTC. Amino acid sequence: CASTPLGTSGHNEQFF.

J is TRBJ1-6 and V is TRBV5-1; 7 nucleotides agree with TRBD1. The CDR3 extends over 14 amino acids. Trimming at V came to 5 bases and at J to 9 bases, leaving 8 bases not matched to a gene. Germline V gene sequence: CDR1 SGHRS, CDR2 YFSETQ. CDR3 bases: TGCGCCAGCAGTGCGGGACAGCTTTTTTCACCCCTCCACTTT. This sequence encodes CASSAGQLFSPLHF.

This sequence joins TRBV9 and TRBJ2-3; the match to TRBD2 covers 8 bases. The CDR3 is 16 amino acids. V shed 4 bases, J shed 0 bases, and the junction held 7 bases outside the gene matches. CDR1 SGDLS and CDR2 YYNGEE come from the germline V gene. The CDR3 nucleotides read TGTGCCAGCAGCATTATAGCGGGACGGAGCACAGATACGCAGTATTTT. It encodes CASSIIAGRSTDTQYF. Variable domain in full (rest from reference TRBV9 and TRBJ2-3): DSGVTQTPKHLITATGQRVTLRCSPRSGDLSVYWYQQSLDQGLQFLIQYYNGEERAKGNILERFSAQQFPDLHSELNLSSLELGDSALYFCASSIIAGRSTDTQYFGPGTRLTVL.

V is TRBV7-2 and J is TRBJ2-6, with TRBD2 as a possible D gene (6 bases). The CDR3 extends over 16 amino acids. V was trimmed by 5 bases and J by 2 bases, leaving 13 bases between them. Germline V gene sequence: CDR1 SGHTA, CDR2 FQGNSA. The CDR3 region is CASSQGAGTGANVLTF. For the CDR3, the DNA is TGTGCCAGCAGCCAGGGAGCGGGTACTGGGGCCAACGTCCTGACTTTC. Combining the CDR3 with reference TRBV7-2 and TRBJ2-6 gives the whole variable domain GAGVSQSPSNKVTEKGKDVELRCDPISGHTALYWYRQSLGQGLEFLIYFQGNSAPDKSGLPSDRFSAERTGGSVSTLTIQRTQQEDSAVYLCASSQGAGTGANVLTFGAGSRLTVL.

This rearrangement joins TRBV4-2 to TRBJ2-3; no clear D gene. CDR3 size: 16 residues. V dropped 0 bases and J dropped 2 bases, with 12 bases sitting between them. CDR1 is LGHNA and CDR2 is YNFKEQ in the germline V gene. DNA for the CDR3: TGTGCCAGCAGCCAAGATCGGGTAGCTGACACAGATACGCAGTATTTT. Translating it yields CASSQDRVADTDTQYF.

This chain uses TRBV5-6 with TRBJ1-2; possible D gene TRBD1, 5 bases. Germline lookup yields CDR1 SGHDT and CDR2 YYEEEE. This CDR3 has 14 amino acids. The V and J ends lost 4 bases and 9 bases respectively, with 19 bases between them. CDR3 amino acids: CASSLTAGLSSYTF. The CDR3 DNA reads TGTGCCAGCAGCCTGACGGCAGGGCTTAGTAGCTACACCTTC.

The gene calls are TRBV11-3 and TRBJ2-1; possibly TRBD1 for D (5 bases). CDR1 and CDR2 (germline): SGHNT, YENEEA. Trimming shortened V by 0 bases and J by 0 bases, and 18 bases separated the two germline ends. This CDR3 is 19 amino acids long. This CDR3 is CASSLEGQQQHRSYNEQFF. The CDR3 DNA reads as TGTGCCAGCAGCTTAGAGGGGCAACAGCAACATCGCTCCTACAATGAGCAGTTCTTC.

V usage is TRBV27 and J usage is TRBJ1-2, with D perhaps matching TRBD1 (5 bases). CDR3 size: 14 residues. Germline V gene sequence: CDR1 MNHEY, CDR2 SMNVEV (reference sequence). V shed 2 bases and J shed 0 bases, with 7 bases lying between them. As DNA, the CDR3 is TGTGCCAGCAGTTTAACAGGATCTAACTATGGCTACACCTTC. It specifies CASSLTGSNYGYTF.

The rearrangement joins TRBV4-2 to TRBJ2-3; TRBD2 aligns across 10 bases. Germline V gene lookup returns CDR1 LGHNA and CDR2 YNFKEQ. J lost 2 bases, V lost 0 bases, and 5 bases had no gene match. The length of the CDR3 is 17 residues. The CDR3 DNA reads TGTGCCAGCAGCCAAGAATCTAGCGGGAGCCCCACAGATACGCAGTATTTT. As protein: CASSQESSGSPTDTQYF.

This clone was counted a single time. The CDR3, as DNA: TGTGCCAGCAGCTCCTACCTGGGACAGGGCAATTCACCCCTCCACTTT. It translates to CASSSYLGQGNSPLHF. The V gene is TRBV7-8, the J gene TRBJ1-6, with 9 bases fitting TRBD1. Per germline, CDR1 SGHVS and CDR2 FQNEAQ. V lost 4 bases to trimming and J lost 7 bases; unmatched junction nucleotides: 8. The CDR3 contains 16 residues.

This clone was counted only a few times. The chain recombines TRBV19 with TRBJ2-3; the D is unclear. This CDR3 has 15 amino acids. Germline V CDR1 and CDR2: LNHDA, SQIVND (reference sequence). Trimming removed 3 bases at V and 4 bases at J, with 14 bases between. CDR3 residues: CASSISAIPADTQYF. The DNA for the CDR3 is TGTGCCAGTAGTATCAGCGCAATACCCGCAGATACGCAGTATTTT.

J is TRBJ2-7 and V is TRBV3-1 (or the pseudogene TRBV3-2), with 9 positions matching TRBD2. The V and J ends lost 0 bases and 4 bases, in that order; junction bases with no gene match: 10. The germline V gene encodes CDR1 LGHDT and CDR2 YNNKEL (reference sequence). The CDR3 runs 17 residues. CDR3 coding DNA: TGTGCCAGCAGCCAAGAACTTCCCGGGACTAGCTTTTACGAGCAGTACTTC. Translated, it gives CASSQELPGTSFYEQYF.